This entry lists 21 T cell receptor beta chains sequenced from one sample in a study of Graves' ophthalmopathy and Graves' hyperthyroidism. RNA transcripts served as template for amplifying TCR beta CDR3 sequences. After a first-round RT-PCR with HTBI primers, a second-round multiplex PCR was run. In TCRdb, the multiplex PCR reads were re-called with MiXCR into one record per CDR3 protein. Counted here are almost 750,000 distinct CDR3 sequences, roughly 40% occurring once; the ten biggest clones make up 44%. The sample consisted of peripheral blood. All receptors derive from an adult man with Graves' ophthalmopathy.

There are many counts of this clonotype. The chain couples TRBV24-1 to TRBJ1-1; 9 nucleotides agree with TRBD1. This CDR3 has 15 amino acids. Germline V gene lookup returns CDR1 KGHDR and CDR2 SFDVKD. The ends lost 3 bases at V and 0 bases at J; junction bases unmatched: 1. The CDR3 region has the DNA TGTGCCACCAGTGATGGGACAGGGTTGAACACTGAAGCTTTCTTT. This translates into CATSDGTGLNTEAFF.

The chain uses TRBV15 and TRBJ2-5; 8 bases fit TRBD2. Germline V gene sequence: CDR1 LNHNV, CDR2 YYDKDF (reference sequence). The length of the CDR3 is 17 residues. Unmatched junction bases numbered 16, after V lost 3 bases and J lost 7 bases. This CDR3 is CATSSAPPRTSLRTQYF. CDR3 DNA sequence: TGTGCCACCAGCAGTGCTCCTCCAAGGACTAGCCTGCGGACCCAGTACTTC.

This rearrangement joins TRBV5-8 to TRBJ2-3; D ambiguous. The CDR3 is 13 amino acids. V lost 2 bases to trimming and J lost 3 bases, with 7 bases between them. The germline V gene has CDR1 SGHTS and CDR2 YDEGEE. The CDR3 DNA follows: TGTGCCAGCAGCTTTAGGGTTACAGATACGCAGTATTTT. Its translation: CASSFRVTDTQYF.

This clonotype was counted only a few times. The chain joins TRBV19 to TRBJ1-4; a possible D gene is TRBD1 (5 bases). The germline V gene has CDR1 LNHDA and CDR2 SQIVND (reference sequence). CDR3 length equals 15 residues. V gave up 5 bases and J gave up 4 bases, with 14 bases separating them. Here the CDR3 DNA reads TGTGCCAGTAGTTCGAGGGGAGGGTATAATGAAAAACTGTTTTTT. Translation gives CASSSRGGYNEKLFF.

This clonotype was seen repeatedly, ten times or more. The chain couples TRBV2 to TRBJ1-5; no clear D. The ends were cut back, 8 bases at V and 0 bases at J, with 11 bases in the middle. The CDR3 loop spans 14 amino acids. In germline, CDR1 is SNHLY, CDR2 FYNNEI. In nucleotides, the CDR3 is TGTGCCAGCGGAGGGAGAGATAGCAATCAGCCCCAGCATTTT. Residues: CASGGRDSNQPQHF.

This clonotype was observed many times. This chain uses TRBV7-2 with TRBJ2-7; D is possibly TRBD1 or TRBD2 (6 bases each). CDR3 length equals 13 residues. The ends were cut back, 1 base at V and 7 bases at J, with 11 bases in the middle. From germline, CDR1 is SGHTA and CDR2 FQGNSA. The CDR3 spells CASSLEGGREQYF. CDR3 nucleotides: TGTGCCAGCAGCTTAGAGGGGGGCCGTGAGCAGTACTTC.

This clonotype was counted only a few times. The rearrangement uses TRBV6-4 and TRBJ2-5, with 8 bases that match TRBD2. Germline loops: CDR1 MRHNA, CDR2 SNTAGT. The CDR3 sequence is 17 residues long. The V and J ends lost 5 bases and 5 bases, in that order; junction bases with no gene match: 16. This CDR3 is CASSYGLAGQTRETQYF. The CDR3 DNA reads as TGTGCCAGCAGTTACGGGCTAGCGGGTCAAACCAGGGAGACCCAGTACTTC.

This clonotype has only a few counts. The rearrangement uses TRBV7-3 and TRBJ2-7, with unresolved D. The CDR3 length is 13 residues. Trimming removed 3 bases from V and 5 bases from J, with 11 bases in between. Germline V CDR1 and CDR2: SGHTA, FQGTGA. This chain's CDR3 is CASSFTSFDEQYF. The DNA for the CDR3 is TGTGCCAGCAGCTTCACGAGTTTTGACGAGCAGTACTTC.

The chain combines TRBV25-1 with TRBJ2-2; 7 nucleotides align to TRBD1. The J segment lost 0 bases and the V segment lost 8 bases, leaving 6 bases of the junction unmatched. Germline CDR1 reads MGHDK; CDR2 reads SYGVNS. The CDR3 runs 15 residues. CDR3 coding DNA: TGTGCCAGCCTTCAGGGGGTTTCGAACACCGGGGAGCTGTTTTTT. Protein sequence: CASLQGVSNTGELFF.

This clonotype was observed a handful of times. The CDR3 region has the DNA TGTGCCAGCAGCCCTCTGGTCACCCTCTCTGGGGCCAACGTCCTGACTTTC. Its translation: CASSPLVTLSGANVLTF. This sequence joins TRBV7-9 and TRBJ2-6; D is ambiguous. V was pared by 5 bases and J by 0 bases, with 14 bases between. The CDR3 has 17 amino acids. CDR1 SEHNR and CDR2 FQNEAQ come from the germline V gene (reference sequence).

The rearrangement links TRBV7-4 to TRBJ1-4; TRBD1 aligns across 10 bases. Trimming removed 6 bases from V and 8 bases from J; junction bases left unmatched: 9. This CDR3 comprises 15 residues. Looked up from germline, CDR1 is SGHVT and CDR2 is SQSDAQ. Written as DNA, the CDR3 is TGTGCCAGCAGTCCTACGGGACAGGGGAAAGAAAAACTGTTTTTT. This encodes CASSPTGQGKEKLFF.

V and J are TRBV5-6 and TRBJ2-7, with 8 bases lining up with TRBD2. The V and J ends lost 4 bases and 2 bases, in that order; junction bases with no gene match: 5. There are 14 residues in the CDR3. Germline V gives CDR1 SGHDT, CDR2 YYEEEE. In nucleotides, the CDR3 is TGTGCCAGCAGCCCGGGACTAGTGACCTACGAGCAGTACTTC. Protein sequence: CASSPGLVTYEQYF.

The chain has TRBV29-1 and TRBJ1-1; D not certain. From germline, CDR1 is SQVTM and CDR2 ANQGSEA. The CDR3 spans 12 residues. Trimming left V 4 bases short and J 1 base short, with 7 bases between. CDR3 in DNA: TGCAGCGTTGGGCAGAGGAACACTGAAGCTTTCTTT. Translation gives CSVGQRNTEAFF.

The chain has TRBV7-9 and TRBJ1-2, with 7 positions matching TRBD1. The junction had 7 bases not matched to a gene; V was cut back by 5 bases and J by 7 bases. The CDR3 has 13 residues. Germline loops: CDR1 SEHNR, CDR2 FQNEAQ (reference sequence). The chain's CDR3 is CASSMTGTSGYTF. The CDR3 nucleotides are TGTGCCAGCAGCATGACAGGGACCAGTGGCTACACCTTC.

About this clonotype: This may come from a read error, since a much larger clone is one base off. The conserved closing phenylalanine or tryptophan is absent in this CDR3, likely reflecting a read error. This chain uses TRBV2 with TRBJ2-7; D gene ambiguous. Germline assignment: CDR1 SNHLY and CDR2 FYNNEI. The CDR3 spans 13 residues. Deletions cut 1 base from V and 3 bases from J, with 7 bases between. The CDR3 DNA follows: TGTGCCAGCAGTGAAGACGGATACTACGAGCAGTACCTC. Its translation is CASSEDGYYEQYL.

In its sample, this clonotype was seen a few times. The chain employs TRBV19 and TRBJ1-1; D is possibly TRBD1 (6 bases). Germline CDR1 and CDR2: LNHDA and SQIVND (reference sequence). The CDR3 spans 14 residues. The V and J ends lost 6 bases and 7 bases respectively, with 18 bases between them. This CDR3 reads CASSPRWGAGEAFF. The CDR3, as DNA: TGTGCCAGTAGCCCGAGGTGGGGGGCAGGTGAAGCTTTCTTT.

The CDR3 sequence is CASRDSGQPTGELFF. The DNA of the CDR3 is TGTGCCAGCAGGGATTCCGGACAGCCCACCGGGGAGCTGTTTTTT. The V gene is TRBV6-2 or TRBV6-3, the J gene TRBJ2-2; possibly TRBD1 for D (6 bases). This CDR3 spans 15 amino acids. Trimming removed 6 bases at V and 4 bases at J, with 15 bases between. Looked up from germline, CDR1 is MNHEY and CDR2 is SVGEGT.

The CDR3 DNA reads TGCGCCAGCAGCCTCACTAGCGGGAGAGGTTCCCAGTACTTC. Its protein product is CASSLTSGRGSQYF. The V call is TRBV5-1, the J call TRBJ2-5, with 11 positions matching TRBD2. This CDR3 has 14 amino acids. The V gene end was trimmed by 4 bases and the J gene end by 9 bases; junction bases not matched to a gene: 8. Germline V gives CDR1 SGHRS, CDR2 YFSETQ.

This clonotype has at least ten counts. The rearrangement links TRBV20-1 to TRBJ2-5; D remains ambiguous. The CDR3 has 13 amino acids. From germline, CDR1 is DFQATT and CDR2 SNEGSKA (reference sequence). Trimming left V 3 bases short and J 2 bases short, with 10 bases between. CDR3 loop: CSASDRPQETQYF. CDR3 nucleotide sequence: TGCAGTGCTAGCGACCGCCCTCAAGAGACCCAGTACTTC.

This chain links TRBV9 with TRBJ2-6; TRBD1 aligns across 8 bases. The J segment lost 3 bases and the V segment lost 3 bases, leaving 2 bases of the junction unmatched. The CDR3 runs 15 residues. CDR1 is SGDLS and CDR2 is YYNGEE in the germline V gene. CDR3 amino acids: CASSADRDGANVLTF. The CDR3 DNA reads TGTGCCAGCAGCGCGGACAGGGATGGGGCCAACGTCCTGACTTTC. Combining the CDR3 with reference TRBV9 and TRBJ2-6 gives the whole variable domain DSGVTQTPKHLITATGQRVTLRCSPRSGDLSVYWYQQSLDQGLQFLIQYYNGEERAKGNILERFSAQQFPDLHSELNLSSLELGDSALYFCASSADRDGANVLTFGAGSRLTVL.

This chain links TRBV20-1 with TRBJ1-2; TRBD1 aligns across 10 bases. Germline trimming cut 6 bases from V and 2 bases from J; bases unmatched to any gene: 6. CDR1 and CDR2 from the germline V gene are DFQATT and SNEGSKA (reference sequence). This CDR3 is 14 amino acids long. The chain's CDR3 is CSARQGARNYGYTF. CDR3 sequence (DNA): TGCAGTGCAAGACAGGGGGCGAGGAACTATGGCTACACCTTC.